The 20 T cell receptor beta chains listed next were all sequenced from one sample in a study of blood T cell repertoires in COVID-19. Clones were read by immunoSEQ multiplex PCR, and TCRdb kept only the in-frame ones, dropping some. The data hold 65,000 to 70,000 clones, with 87% observed a single time. Sequenced: peripheral blood. The receptors shown here come from a man over 45 with active COVID-19.

J is TRBJ2-3 and V is TRBV24-1; D call uncertain. V was clipped by 4 bases and J by 2 bases, with 9 bases between them. Germline V gene lookup returns CDR1 KGHDR and CDR2 SFDVKD. The CDR3 spans 14 residues. The CDR3 spells CATSDRLYTDTQYF. CDR3 in DNA: TGTGCCACCAGTGACCGACTTTACACAGATACGCAGTATTTT.

The chain carries TRBV5-4 and TRBJ1-1; no reliable D call. The V end lost 4 bases, the J end lost 0 bases, and 19 bases lay between the germline ends. CDR3 length equals 17 residues. CDR1 SGHNT and CDR2 YYREEE come from the germline V gene (reference sequence). CDR3: CASSVRPTRGLNTEAFF. Here the CDR3 DNA reads TGTGCCAGCAGCGTGAGACCTACTAGAGGGCTGAACACTGAAGCTTTCTTT.

This clone was seen a single time. The CDR3 reads CASSVSPTGAIPTDTQYF. CDR3 in DNA: TGTGCCAGCAGCGTTTCCCCTACAGGGGCGATTCCCACAGATACGCAGTATTTT. The chain has TRBV9 and TRBJ2-3; the match to TRBD1 covers 7 bases. CDR1 SGDLS and CDR2 YYNGEE come from the germline V gene. V dropped 2 bases and J dropped 2; count of bases not matched to a gene: 14. The CDR3 sequence is 18 residues long.

The chain couples TRBV7-2 to TRBJ1-4; 8 bases are shared with TRBD1. Germline CDR1 and CDR2: SGHTA and FQGNSA. J was trimmed by 5 bases and V by 5 bases; bases with no gene match: 4. The CDR3 has 14 amino acids. The CDR3 nucleotides are TGTGCCAGCAGCGTAGACAGGGGCAATGAAAAACTGTTTTTT. Its protein is CASSVDRGNEKLFF.

This clone was observed a few times. The rearrangement uses TRBV4-2 and TRBJ2-3; D is ambiguous. Germline V gene sequence: CDR1 LGHNA, CDR2 YNFKEQ. The CDR3 sequence is 12 residues long. The germline V and J ends were trimmed by 0 bases and 5 bases, with 3 bases remaining between them. CDR3 sequence: CASSQDGDTQYF. CDR3 sequence (DNA): TGTGCCAGCAGCCAAGACGGAGATACGCAGTATTTT.

The V and J genes are TRBV19 and TRBJ1-1; D remains ambiguous. The germline V gene has CDR1 LNHDA and CDR2 SQIVND (reference sequence). The CDR3 runs to 12 residues. V lost 5 bases, J lost 8 bases, and 12 bases lay in between. The CDR3 nucleotides are TGTGCCAGTAGTCCCCTTGGGAGAGAAGCTTTCTTT. Translated, it gives CASSPLGREAFF.

The chain recombines TRBV7-2 with TRBJ1-1; D is uncertain. Germline V gene lookup returns CDR1 SGHTA and CDR2 FQGNSA. This CDR3 comprises 15 residues. V lost 5 bases and J 3 bases, leaving 16 bases between the germline ends. The CDR3 sequence is CASSRTFGVHTEAFF. The DNA for the CDR3 is TGTGCCAGCAGCCGGACCTTCGGGGTTCACACTGAAGCTTTCTTT.

This chain uses TRBV7-2 with TRBJ1-5; D uncertain. The V gene lost 1 base and the J gene lost 6 bases, with 13 bases spanning the gap. The CDR3 is 15 amino acids. Germline CDR1 SGHTA, CDR2 FQGNSA. DNA of the CDR3: TGTGCCAGCAGCTTAGGTACGTGGGCCAGTCAGCCCCAGCATTTT. This encodes CASSLGTWASQPQHF. Full variable domain (missing parts from reference TRBV7-2 and TRBJ1-5): GAGVSQSPSNKVTEKGKDVELRCDPISGHTALYWYRQSLGQGLEFLIYFQGNSAPDKSGLPSDRFSAERTGGSVSTLTIQRTQQEDSAVYLCASSLGTWASQPQHFGDGTRLSIL.

J is TRBJ2-1 and V is TRBV19, with 13 bases identical to TRBD2. Per germline, CDR1 LNHDA and CDR2 SQIVND (reference sequence). This CDR3 is 15 amino acids long. J lost 10 bases, V lost 7 bases, and 10 bases had no gene match. CDR3 protein: CASTPGLAGQYEQFF. Here the CDR3 DNA reads TGTGCCAGTACACCGGGACTAGCGGGACAGTACGAGCAGTTCTTC.

The chain couples TRBV2 to TRBJ1-3; 11 bases are shared with TRBD1. Trimming took 6 bases from V and 2 from J; bases not matched to a gene: 0. Germline assignment: CDR1 SNHLY and CDR2 FYNNEI. CDR3 length equals 14 residues. CDR3: CASRDRGPGNTIYF. CDR3 DNA sequence: TGTGCCAGCAGGGACAGGGGGCCTGGAAACACCATATATTTT.

For the CDR3, the DNA is TGTGCCAGCAGTCCCCCAGGCCAGCGGGATTACCTGTACTTC. This sequence encodes CASSPPGQRDYLYF. The chain uses TRBV28 and TRBJ2-7; TRBD2 aligns across 7 bases. CDR3 size: 14 residues. The ends lost 5 bases at V and 12 bases at J; junction bases unmatched: 16. CDR1 and CDR2 from the germline V gene are MDHEN and SYDVKM.

The gene calls are TRBV19 and TRBJ2-2; maybe TRBD1 (5 bases). V gave up 6 bases and J gave up 0 bases, with 8 bases separating them. CDR1 is LNHDA and CDR2 is SQIVND in the germline V gene (reference sequence). The CDR3 sequence is 14 residues long. CDR3 in DNA: TGTGCCAGTAGGTCAGGGTCGAACACCGGGGAGCTGTTTTTT. Protein sequence: CASRSGSNTGELFF.

V is TRBV7-8 and J is TRBJ2-7, with 9 positions matching TRBD2. The V gene end was trimmed by 3 bases and the J gene end by 0 bases; junction bases not matched to a gene: 15. Germline CDR1 reads SGHVS; CDR2 reads FQNEAQ. CDR3 length equals 19 residues. CDR3 residues: CASSFLAGPSGMSSYEQYF. CDR3 coding DNA: TGTGCCAGCAGCTTTCTTGCCGGTCCTAGCGGGATGAGCTCCTACGAGCAGTACTTC.

V is TRBV28 and J is TRBJ2-7, with 11 bases matching TRBD1. CDR3 length: 13 amino acids. V shed 5 bases, J shed 6 bases, and the junction held 3 bases outside the gene matches. Germline V gives CDR1 MDHEN, CDR2 SYDVKM. This CDR3 reads CASSRTGGSEQYF. Written as DNA, the CDR3 is TGTGCCAGCAGTAGGACAGGGGGCTCCGAGCAGTACTTC.

The chain has TRBV19 and TRBJ1-1, with 7 nucleotides matching TRBD1. The CDR3 runs to 13 residues. Germline V gene sequence: CDR1 LNHDA, CDR2 SQIVND (reference sequence). V was clipped by 6 bases and J by 3 bases; unmatched bases: 4. CDR3 sequence reads: CASSSTGDTEAFF. The CDR3, as DNA: TGTGCCAGTAGCAGTACAGGGGACACTGAAGCTTTCTTT.

V gene TRBV7-9 combines with J gene TRBJ1-6, with 7 bases identical to TRBD1. The CDR3 loop spans 15 amino acids. Germline lookup yields CDR1 SEHNR and CDR2 FQNEAQ (reference sequence). The junction had 7 bases not matched to a gene; V was cut back by 5 bases and J by 6 bases. Here the CDR3 DNA reads TGTGCCAGCAGCCCAGGGGGGCAGGTTAATTCACCCCTCCACTTT. Its protein product is CASSPGGQVNSPLHF.

The rearrangement joins TRBV19 to TRBJ2-7; TRBD1 matches at 8 bases. After removal of 3 bases from V and 7 bases from J, the junction contained 8 bases not matched to a gene. Germline loops: CDR1 LNHDA, CDR2 SQIVND (reference sequence). The CDR3 is 14 residues long. As DNA, the CDR3 is TGTGCCAGTAGTATTGCGACAGGGGTTTCAGAGCAGTACTTC. Encoded protein: CASSIATGVSEQYF. Full variable domain (missing parts from reference TRBV19 and TRBJ2-7): DGGITQSPKYLFRKEGQNVTLSCEQNLNHDAMYWYRQDPGQGLRLIYYSQIVNDFQKGDIAEGYSVSREKKESFPLTVTSAQKNPTAFYLCASSIATGVSEQYFGPGTRLTVT.

V gene TRBV18 combines with J gene TRBJ1-6, with D perhaps matching TRBD1 (5 bases). This CDR3 comprises 14 residues. Germline V gives CDR1 KGHSH, CDR2 LQKENI. V lost 3 bases, J lost 5 bases, and 8 bases lay in between. The CDR3 nucleotides are TGTGCCAGCTCACCTACGACAGATAATTCACCCCTCCACTTT. Its protein product is CASSPTTDNSPLHF.

The chain recombines TRBV4-1 with TRBJ2-5; 7 nucleotides match TRBD1. Germline CDR1 is MGHRA and CDR2 is YSYEKL. The V and J ends lost 2 bases and 3 bases, in that order; junction bases with no gene match: 9. The CDR3 is 16 amino acids. The CDR3 reads CASSQSRDSREETQYF. The DNA for the CDR3 is TGCGCCAGCAGCCAAAGTAGGGACAGCAGAGAAGAGACCCAGTACTTC.

CDR3 sequence: CASSRTGGSNTGELFF. The CDR3 coding sequence is TGTGCCAGTAGTCGTACAGGGGGTTCTAACACCGGGGAGCTGTTTTTT. The chain recombines TRBV19 with TRBJ2-2; 8 bases line up with TRBD1. This CDR3 is 16 amino acids long. Germline V gene lookup returns CDR1 LNHDA and CDR2 SQIVND (reference sequence). The ends lost 5 bases at V and 2 bases at J; junction bases unmatched: 7.